This T cell receptor beta chain was retrieved from a study of human T cells and chemical hapten exposure. In its sample, this clonotype was seen many times. TCRdb used MiXCR to reprocess the RACE reads, holding one entry per CDR3 protein. The sample lists more than 300,000 distinct CDR3 sequences, around 5.5% occurring once. Germline CDR1 and CDR2: SQVTM and ANQGSEA. The CDR3 sequence is 13 residues long. Trimming cost V 2 bases and J 1 base, with 8 bases left between them. Documented time point: pre-sensitization, week 0. Treatment meaning: therapeutic diphenylcyclopropenone sensitization with weekly scalp DPC.

V gene TRBV29-1 combines with J gene TRBJ1-1; a possible D gene is TRBD1 (5 bases). The clonotype comes from a woman between 50 and 59 years old with alopecia areata. Some clones in this sample may be carry-over from other donors' samples. This specimen consisted of whole blood, obtained in connection with sensitization to the hapten diphenylcyclopropenone (DPC). CDR3 in amino acids: CSVEQGRNTEAFF. The CDR3 DNA follows: TGCAGCGTTGAACAGGGAAGGAACACTGAAGCTTTCTTT.